This T cell receptor (beta chain) originates from a study of cytomegalovirus exposure and HLA in healthy donors. Germline CDR1 is LNHDA and CDR2 is SQIVND (reference sequence). The CDR3 consists of 13 residues. V lost 6 bases and J lost 5, with 14 bases in between. 60 Vbeta and 13 Jbeta primers were used in PCR. Repertoires were generated with immunoSEQ multiplex PCR, while TCRdb's copy carries only in-frame clones and drops some. The table shows approximately 140,000 clones, with 55% to 75% occurring only once. This clonotype was sampled from a woman in her fifties or sixties in good health and CMV-seropositive. The chain links TRBV19 to TRBJ2-7, with no clear D. The source material was PBMCs. The CDR3 DNA is TGTGCCAGTAGCCCCCCAGGAACGAACGAGCAGTACTTC. Its protein is CASSPPGTNEQYF. Based on the CDR3 plus reference TRBV19 and TRBJ2-7, the full variable domain is DGGITQSPKYLFRKEGQNVTLSCEQNLNHDAMYWYRQDPGQGLRLIYYSQIVNDFQKGDIAEGYSVSREKKESFPLTVTSAQKNPTAFYLCASSPPGTNEQYFGPGTRLTVT.